This T cell receptor beta chain stems from a study of blood T cells in healthy people across ages. The study, taken as a whole, reports: Conclusively comparing naive with antigen-experienced cells was impossible with unsorted PBMCs. Older age coincided with a roughly linear decline in TCR beta diversity per million T cells.

They isolated at least 6 million PBMCs from each sample. Extraction of total RNA produced a minimum of 5 micrograms from each sample. Sample-barcoded 5' priming and a J-beta primer mix drove a second PCR of roughly 7 to 11 cycles. One entry per CDR3 protein results from TCRdb running MiXCR on the 5' RACE reads. Of 600,000 or so distinct CDR3 sequences in the sample, approximately 30% were seen once. With regard to this clonotype: Its antigen is currently unknown. Sequence at one end of the junction differs from germline and may be a read error.

Sequenced input: blood. This clonotype originated in a woman aged 80 or over in good health.

In DNA form, the CDR3 reads TGTGCCGGCAGAAGACGGGGTTCTAGCACAGATACGCAGTATTTT. Its translation is CAGRRRGSSTDTQYF. This chain uses TRBV7-9 with TRBJ2-3; D possibly corresponds to TRBD2 (5 bases). Germline CDR1 SEHNR, CDR2 FQNEAQ (reference sequence). The CDR3 is made up of 15 amino acids.